The 29 T cell receptor beta chains given below trace back to one sample, sequenced in a study of monozygotic twins with inflammatory bowel disease. TCRdb processed the 5' RACE reads again and assigns one entry to each CDR3 protein, with no DNA. The table counts more than 110,000 distinct CDR3 sequences; 0.95% to 1.5% lies in the top ten. The sequenced sample was blood. Source of these receptors: a human donor with ulcerative colitis or Crohn's disease, or a healthy co-twin of an affected twin (not recorded which).

J is TRBJ2-7 and V is TRBV6-5; TCRdb reports TRBD1, a call that lacks DNA to check it against. The CDR3 extends over 13 amino acids. The germline V gene encodes CDR1 MNHEY and CDR2 SVGAGI. CDR3 amino acids: CASSYRGFDEQYF.

The V call is TRBV20-1, the J call TRBJ2-1; TCRdb reports TRBD2, a call that lacks DNA to check it against. This CDR3 contains 16 residues. Germline CDR1 is DFQATT and CDR2 is SNEGSKA (reference sequence). This CDR3 reads CSARGGGERGYNEQFF.

Here the CDR3 reads CATSDLAGDTGELFF. The chain combines TRBV24-1 with TRBJ2-2; TCRdb's D gene call, TRBD2, goes unchecked for lack of DNA. The CDR3 has 15 amino acids. CDR1 is KGHDR and CDR2 is SFDVKD in the germline V gene.

V gene TRBV19 combines with J gene TRBJ1-1. Germline V lookup: CDR1 LNHDA, CDR2 SQIVND (reference sequence). The CDR3 covers 14 residues. The CDR3 loop is CASSKRTVNTEAFF. The whole variable domain, filled in from reference TRBV19 and TRBJ1-1, reads DGGITQSPKYLFRKEGQNVTLSCEQNLNHDAMYWYRQDPGQGLRLIYYSQIVNDFQKGDIAEGYSVSREKKESFPLTVTSAQKNPTAFYLCASSKRTVNTEAFFGQGTRLTVV.

The chain is built from TRBV5-1 and TRBJ2-1. The germline gives CDR1 SGHRS, CDR2 YFSETQ. This CDR3 is built from 14 residues. The CDR3 protein is CASSLDNFYNEQFF.

The chain is built from TRBV5-1 and TRBJ2-1; as DNA is missing, the TRBD1 call by TCRdb cannot be tested. The CDR3 has 14 residues. Germline CDR1 SGHRS, CDR2 YFSETQ. CDR3 sequence reads: CASSMGLVYNEQFF.

The CDR3 region is CASSVEPGRDTEAFF. The J gene is TRBJ1-1, the V gene TRBV9; TCRdb lists TRBD1, though no DNA is available to test this call. CDR1 and CDR2 (germline): SGDLS, YYNGEE. The CDR3 is 15 amino acids.

This rearrangement joins TRBV4-2 to TRBJ1-5; TCRdb gives TRBD1 as the D gene, but with no DNA this cannot be confirmed. CDR3 length equals 16 residues. CDR1 and CDR2 (germline): LGHNA, YNFKEQ. The CDR3 is CASSPTGTASNQPQHF.

The V call is TRBV3-1, the J call TRBJ2-7; TCRdb's assignment of TRBD2 cannot be checked, as there is no DNA. In germline, CDR1 is LGHDT, CDR2 YNNKEL (reference sequence). The CDR3 runs to 17 residues. The CDR3 spells CASSRTSRPGGFYEQYF.

This chain uses TRBV10-3 with TRBJ2-3; as DNA is missing, the TRBD2 call by TCRdb cannot be tested. Germline values: CDR1 ENHRY, CDR2 SYGVKD. The CDR3 has 14 residues. CDR3 in amino acids: CAIKSSGNTDTQYF.

This chain joins TRBV5-1 and TRBJ2-1. Germline loops: CDR1 SGHRS, CDR2 YFSETQ. This CDR3 has 14 residues. CDR3 sequence: CASSLYGIDHEQFF.

The genes are TRBV20-1 and TRBJ2-5. CDR3 size: 13 residues. CDR1 and CDR2 (germline): DFQATT, SNEGSKA (reference sequence). CDR3 loop: CSARGGVAETQYF.

The chain employs TRBV7-2 and TRBJ2-7; TCRdb reports TRBD1, a call that lacks DNA to check it against. This CDR3 has 14 amino acids. Germline CDR1 SGHTA, CDR2 FQGNSA. The chain's CDR3 is CASTTHRETHEQYF. The complete variable domain, with remaining parts taken from reference TRBV7-2 and TRBJ2-7, reads GAGVSQSPSNKVTEKGKDVELRCDPISGHTALYWYRQSLGQGLEFLIYFQGNSAPDKSGLPSDRFSAERTGGSVSTLTIQRTQQEDSAVYLCASTTHRETHEQYFGPGTRLTVT.

V and J are TRBV9 and TRBJ2-7; the TCRdb D gene call, TRBD1, has no DNA to confirm it. Per germline, CDR1 SGDLS and CDR2 YYNGEE. The CDR3 covers 15 residues. This CDR3 is CASSVAGTPDHEQYF.

The chain employs TRBV5-6 and TRBJ1-2. Looked up from germline, CDR1 is SGHDT and CDR2 is YYEEEE. There are 14 residues in the CDR3. CDR3 amino acids: CASTPGRTPYGYTF.

This chain connects TRBV24-1 to TRBJ2-7. The CDR3 consists of 11 residues. Looked up from germline, CDR1 is KGHDR and CDR2 is SFDVKD. The CDR3 is CATSDGVRQYF.

This rearrangement joins TRBV7-6 to TRBJ2-1; TCRdb calls TRBD2, which cannot be checked without DNA. The CDR3 consists of 15 residues. From germline, CDR1 is SGHVS and CDR2 FNYEAQ. The CDR3 spells CASSLRLAGGNEQFF.

J is TRBJ2-2 and V is TRBV11-3. This CDR3 is 15 amino acids long. CDR1 and CDR2 from the germline V gene are SGHNT and YENEEA. This CDR3 is CASSLELARPGELFF.

This rearrangement joins TRBV10-3 to TRBJ1-2; the D gene TCRdb calls, TRBD1, cannot be checked with no DNA. The CDR3 length is 13 residues. Germline values: CDR1 ENHRY, CDR2 SYGVKD. CDR3 region: CAISLTVNYGYTF.

The chain is built from TRBV20-1 and TRBJ1-3; TCRdb returns TRBD1, unconfirmable since there is no DNA. CDR3 length: 14 amino acids. Germline lookup yields CDR1 DFQATT and CDR2 SNEGSKA (reference sequence). The CDR3 loop reads CSAPRTGFGNTIYF.

V gene TRBV18 combines with J gene TRBJ1-1. Germline CDR1 and CDR2: KGHSH and LQKENI. CDR3 length: 14 residues. CDR3 amino acids: CASSRGGMDTEAFF.

The J gene is TRBJ2-2, the V gene TRBV12-3 or TRBV12-4; no DNA is available, so the TRBD1 call from TCRdb remains unchecked. This CDR3 contains 16 residues. CDR3 in amino acids: CASSFPVLTRTGELFF.

The V call is TRBV10-3, the J call TRBJ1-1; the TCRdb call, TRBD1, lacks DNA for checking. CDR1 and CDR2 (germline): ENHRY, SYGVKD. CDR3 length: 14 residues. CDR3 in amino acids: CAISADRANTEAFF.

The chain couples TRBV12-3 or TRBV12-4 to TRBJ2-2; TCRdb names TRBD1, which stays unverified in the absence of DNA. The CDR3 length is 16 residues. CDR3 protein: CASSPGTGGSSGELFF.

The J gene is TRBJ2-5, the V gene TRBV5-4; the D call from TCRdb, TRBD1, cannot be confirmed without DNA. This CDR3 is built from 16 residues. Germline values: CDR1 SGHNT, CDR2 YYREEE (reference sequence). The CDR3 region is CASSSSHRGFQETQYF.

The chain combines TRBV10-3 with TRBJ1-6; with no DNA, the TCRdb D assignment of TRBD1 cannot be verified. CDR1 is ENHRY, CDR2 SYGVKD, per germline. This CDR3 is built from 19 residues. The CDR3 sequence is CAISEYGGTTGSYNSPLHF.

The J gene is TRBJ1-2, the V gene TRBV20-1; TCRdb's D gene call, TRBD1, goes unchecked for lack of DNA. The CDR3 is made up of 15 amino acids. Germline lookup yields CDR1 DFQATT and CDR2 SNEGSKA (reference sequence). CDR3 region: CSARSRDDLIYGYTF.

The chain uses TRBV10-1 and TRBJ2-1; the D gene TCRdb calls, TRBD2, cannot be checked with no DNA. Per germline, CDR1 WNHNN and CDR2 SYGVQD (reference sequence). CDR3 length equals 16 residues. CDR3 in amino acids: CASSPTSESSYNEQFF.

The V gene is TRBV5-5, the J gene TRBJ2-2; TCRdb calls TRBD2, which cannot be checked without DNA. The germline V gene has CDR1 SGHKS and CDR2 YYEKEE (reference sequence). CDR3 length: 14 amino acids. The CDR3 sequence is CASTAGGNTGELFF. Full variable domain (remainder filled in from reference TRBV5-5 and TRBJ2-2): DAGVTQSPTHLIKTRGQQVTLRCSPISGHKSVSWYQQVLGQGPQFIFQYYEKEERGRGNFPDRFSARQFPNYSSELNVNALLLGDSALYLCASTAGGNTGELFFGEGSRLTVL.